Following are 32 T cell receptor beta chains from one sample sequenced in a study of beta chain features in type 1 diabetes. General study points: TCRB CDR3s from Type 1 diabetes patients were moderately but significantly shorter in all four CD4+ subsets.

Their target antigens are unknown. The sequenced template was cDNA made from the entire isolated RNA. Data came from immunoSEQ multiplex PCR; TCRdb stores just in-frame clones and leaves some out. This table has about 660,000 clones, 11% to 15% appearing once. The material sequenced was naive CD4+ T cells from blood. The origin of the receptors is a man aged 18 to 30 with type 1 diabetes.

V is TRBV4-3 and J is TRBJ2-3, with a weak D call TRBD1 (6 bases). Between the trimmed V and J ends, which lost 4 bases and 2 bases, there was a span of 13 bases. The CDR3 covers 15 residues. Germline CDR1 LGHNA, CDR2 YSLEER. DNA for the CDR3: TGCGCCAGCAGCCGGGCCGACAGGTACACAGATACGCAGTATTTT. Its protein is CASSRADRYTDTQYF.

This rearrangement joins TRBV29-1 to TRBJ2-5; the D gene is possibly TRBD1 (7 bases). There are 14 residues in the CDR3. CDR1 is SQVTM and CDR2 is ANQGSEA in the germline V gene. With 8 bases removed from V and 5 bases from J, the gap between germline ends came to 21 bases. CDR3 protein: CSFQDRLGGETQYF. For the CDR3, the DNA is TGCAGCTTTCAGGACAGGCTTGGGGGGGAGACCCAGTACTTC.

This clone occurred a few times. The J gene is TRBJ2-7, the V gene TRBV5-6; D is unresolved. CDR3 length equals 12 residues. Germline assignment: CDR1 SGHDT and CDR2 YYEEEE. V was trimmed by 2 bases and J by 6 bases, leaving 9 bases between them. The CDR3 sequence: CASSFSEFEQYF. CDR3 nucleotide sequence: TGTGCCAGCAGCTTCTCTGAGTTCGAGCAGTACTTC.

This sequence joins TRBV30 and TRBJ2-1, with D possibly matching TRBD2 (5 bases). The CDR3 covers 15 residues. Per the germline V gene, CDR1 is GTSNPN and CDR2 is SVGIG (reference sequence). V dropped 6 bases and J dropped 3 bases, with 18 bases sitting between them. The CDR3 here is CACPKEAGFYNEQFF. The DNA of the CDR3 is TGTGCCTGTCCGAAGGAGGCGGGCTTCTACAATGAGCAGTTCTTC.

This clone appeared a few times. This may stem from a read error, because a much larger clone lies one nucleotide away. Additional DNA sequences in this sample encode the identical CDR3. The rearrangement links TRBV5-4 to TRBJ2-5, with D hard to call. V was trimmed by 3 bases and J by 2 bases, leaving 2 bases between them. Germline lookup yields CDR1 SGHNT and CDR2 YYREEE (reference sequence). CDR3 length equals 11 residues. This CDR3 reads CASSSQETQYF. The CDR3 DNA is TGTGCCAGCAGCTCACAAGAGACCCAGTACTTC.

The CDR3 DNA reads TGTGCCAGCAGCTTAGAGGGGGGAAATCAGCCCCAGCATTTT. Amino acid sequence: CASSLEGGNQPQHF. The chain links TRBV7-6 to TRBJ1-5; possible D gene TRBD1, 6 bases. There are 14 residues in the CDR3. Germline-derived CDR1 and CDR2 are SGHVS and FNYEAQ. The V end lost 1 base, the J end lost 4 bases, and 8 bases lay between the germline ends.

This clone was counted a few times. V and J are TRBV25-1 and TRBJ2-7, with D uncertain. The length of the CDR3 is 14 residues. Trimming left V 4 bases short and J 7 bases short, with 17 bases between. Germline CDR1 and CDR2: MGHDK and SYGVNS. The CDR3 region is CASSGAVGFQEQYF. Here the CDR3 DNA reads TGTGCCAGCAGTGGGGCGGTTGGATTTCAAGAGCAGTACTTC.

This clone was seen only a few times. V and J are TRBV5-6 and TRBJ2-5; TRBD2 might be the D (6 bases). V was cut by 6 bases and J by 4 bases, with 25 bases left in between. This CDR3 contains 17 residues. Germline loops: CDR1 SGHDT, CDR2 YYEEEE. The CDR3 is CASITLMEEGSGETQYF. The CDR3 DNA is TGTGCCAGCATCACCCTCATGGAGGAGGGGAGCGGAGAGACCCAGTACTTC.

This clone was observed a handful of times. The chain employs TRBV5-4 and TRBJ2-1; 7 bases line up with TRBD2. This CDR3 spans 14 amino acids. The V and J ends lost 0 bases and 6 bases, in that order; junction bases with no gene match: 3. Germline V CDR1 and CDR2: SGHNT, YYREEE (reference sequence). CDR3 amino acids: CASSLEASGNEQFF. In DNA, the CDR3 is TGTGCCAGCAGCTTGGAGGCTAGCGGCAATGAGCAGTTCTTC.

The chain employs TRBV19 and TRBJ2-1; 9 nucleotides align to TRBD1. The V gene's germline CDR1 is LNHDA and CDR2 SQIVND (reference sequence). This CDR3 spans 16 amino acids. The ends lost 5 bases at V and 3 bases at J; junction bases unmatched: 8. The DNA of the CDR3 is TGTGCCAGTAGTGTTCCCGGGACAGGGCGCTACAATGAGCAGTTCTTC. This gives the protein CASSVPGTGRYNEQFF. The full variable domain, rest sourced from reference TRBV19 and TRBJ2-1, is DGGITQSPKYLFRKEGQNVTLSCEQNLNHDAMYWYRQDPGQGLRLIYYSQIVNDFQKGDIAEGYSVSREKKESFPLTVTSAQKNPTAFYLCASSVPGTGRYNEQFFGPGTRLTVL.

This chain links TRBV5-1 with TRBJ2-3, with D possibly being TRBD1 (5 bases). With 0 bases removed from V and 4 bases from J, the gap between germline ends came to 15 bases. Germline CDR1 SGHRS, CDR2 YFSETQ. This CDR3 comprises 16 residues. Here the CDR3 DNA reads TGCGCCAGCAGCTTGGCGGCAGGACACGAGCCAGATACGCAGTATTTT. It encodes CASSLAAGHEPDTQYF.

The genes are TRBV11-2 and TRBJ1-4; 9 nucleotides align to TRBD1. Germline values: CDR1 SGHAT, CDR2 FQNNGV. This CDR3 region has 14 residues. Trimming cost V 1 base and J 9 bases; bases outside gene matches: 3. In DNA, the CDR3 is TGTGCCAGCAGCTTAGGGGACAGGGAACAAAAACTGTTTTTT. Amino acid sequence: CASSLGDREQKLFF.

V and J are TRBV27 and TRBJ2-2; D is perhaps TRBD2 (6 bases). This CDR3 has 16 amino acids. Germline CDR1 is MNHEY and CDR2 is SMNVEV (reference sequence). Trimming took 6 bases from V and 5 from J, leaving 19 bases between them. The CDR3 DNA sequence: TGTGCCAGCAGGCCGGGCTCGGGACTGCAGACCGGGGAGCTGTTTTTT. Encoded protein: CASRPGSGLQTGELFF.

This chain joins TRBV4-2 and TRBJ1-5; a possible D gene is TRBD1 (5 bases). The germline gives CDR1 LGHNA, CDR2 YNFKEQ. CDR3 length: 16 residues. The ends were cut back, 0 bases at V and 6 bases at J, with 15 bases in the middle. Here the CDR3 DNA reads TGTGCCAGCAGCCAAGATGGTAGGGGTACCCTTCAGCCCCAGCATTTT. Residues: CASSQDGRGTLQPQHF.

This clone was counted between two and nine times. The chain joins TRBV5-4 to TRBJ2-7; D possibly corresponds to TRBD1 (6 bases). There are 15 residues in the CDR3. Per the germline V gene, CDR1 is SGHNT and CDR2 is YYREEE (reference sequence). Trimming took 3 bases from V and 3 from J, leaving 16 bases between them. The CDR3 bases are TGTGCCAGCAGCTCATACGGGACACCTTACTACGAGCAGTACTTC. It encodes CASSSYGTPYYEQYF.

About this clone: Different DNA sequences within this sample yield the same CDR3. The chain carries TRBV6-6 and TRBJ2-3, with D possibly TRBD2 on 7 matching bases. V lost 8 bases to trimming and J lost 1 base, with 16 bases between them. Germline CDR1 reads MNHNY; CDR2 reads SVGAGI (reference sequence). CDR3 length: 15 residues. CDR3 bases: TGTGCCAGCGGATTACAGGGAGGGGGCACAGATACGCAGTATTTT. It yields the protein CASGLQGGGTDTQYF.

In its sample, this clone was seen a few times. V is TRBV5-1 and J is TRBJ1-3; D ambiguous. CDR3 length: 16 amino acids. V lost 0 bases and J 3 bases, leaving 13 bases between the germline ends. Germline V lookup: CDR1 SGHRS, CDR2 YFSETQ. This CDR3 reads CASSLAGDIFGNTIYF. The CDR3 nucleotides read TGCGCCAGCAGCTTGGCCGGAGACATCTTTGGAAACACCATATATTTT.

CDR3 nucleotides: TGTGCCAGCAGCCAAGAATGGGGGCTCAATCAGCCCCAGCATTTT. This translates into CASSQEWGLNQPQHF. The J gene is TRBJ1-5, the V gene TRBV4-2; perhaps TRBD1 as D (6 bases). V was shortened by 0 bases and J by 3 bases, with 9 bases between the two germline ends. The CDR3 contains 15 residues. Germline CDR1 reads LGHNA; CDR2 reads YNFKEQ.

The CDR3 loop is CASTPHPRDYEQYF. CDR3 coding DNA: TGTGCCAGCACCCCACATCCTCGGGACTACGAGCAGTACTTC. V is TRBV28 and J is TRBJ2-7; D may be TRBD2 (5 bases). V was pared by 7 bases and J by 3 bases, with 16 bases between. CDR1 and CDR2 (germline): MDHEN, SYDVKM. CDR3 size: 14 residues.

The chain is built from TRBV30 and TRBJ1-1; D ambiguous. Germline V gene sequence: CDR1 GTSNPN, CDR2 SVGIG (reference sequence). CDR3 size: 15 residues. V lost 0 bases, J lost 5 bases, and 16 bases lay in between. This CDR3 reads CAWSVLAGGETEAFF. In nucleotides, the CDR3 is TGTGCCTGGAGTGTTTTAGCGGGCGGGGAGACTGAAGCTTTCTTT.

This sequence joins TRBV5-1 and TRBJ1-5; 11 bases are shared with TRBD1. The CDR3 length is 16 residues. With V trimmed by 0 bases and J by 7 bases, 6 bases remained unmatched. Germline V CDR1 and CDR2: SGHRS, YFSETQ. CDR3 in DNA: TGCGCCAGCAGCTTGGGGACAGGGGGCGCAAAGCAGCCCCAGCATTTT. Translation: CASSLGTGGAKQPQHF. The full variable domain, with the rest looked up from reference TRBV5-1 and TRBJ1-5, is KAGVTQTPRYLIKTRGQQVTLSCSPISGHRSVSWYQQTPGQGLQFLFEYFSETQRNKGNFPGRFSGRQFSNSRSEMNVSTLELGDSALYLCASSLGTGGAKQPQHFGDGTRLSIL.

This chain connects TRBV28 to TRBJ2-2, with D possibly matching TRBD2 (5 bases). The CDR3 sequence is 15 residues long. Germline CDR1 reads MDHEN; CDR2 reads SYDVKM. V lost 4 bases, J lost 2 bases, and 11 bases lay in between. CDR3 loop: CASSSSGINTGELFF. DNA of the CDR3: TGTGCCAGCAGTTCCTCCGGGATAAACACCGGGGAGCTGTTTTTT.

About this clone itself: At one end, the junction sequence differs from germline, possibly due to a read error. The rearrangement uses TRBV7-9 and TRBJ2-7, with D perhaps assigned TRBD1 or TRBD2 (5 bases each). CDR1 and CDR2 from the germline V gene are SEHNR and FQNEAQ (reference sequence). The CDR3 is 9 residues long. The CDR3 DNA reads TGTGCCGTGTCTGATGGGGACGACTTC. Its protein is CAVSDGDDF.

This clone has a handful of counts. The chain has TRBV14 and TRBJ2-1; TRBD2 matches at 10 bases. V was clipped by 2 bases and J by 4 bases; unmatched bases: 5. The CDR3 extends over 16 amino acids. Germline V gene sequence: CDR1 SGHDN, CDR2 FVKESK. DNA for the CDR3: TGTGCCAGCAGCCAACCTGGACTAGCGGCTTACAATGAGCAGTTCTTC. It yields the protein CASSQPGLAAYNEQFF.

The chain couples TRBV28 to TRBJ2-2, with D maybe TRBD2 (5 bases). The CDR3 has 13 residues. V shed 5 bases and J shed 6 bases, with 10 bases lying between them. Looked up from germline, CDR1 is MDHEN and CDR2 is SYDVKM. CDR3 sequence: CASSPTGSGELFF. CDR3 DNA sequence: TGTGCCAGCAGTCCAACGGGGTCCGGGGAGCTGTTTTTT.

The J gene is TRBJ1-2, the V gene TRBV29-1; D might be TRBD1 (5 bases). This CDR3 has 13 residues. Trimming removed 1 base from V and 1 base from J, with 7 bases in between. CDR1 and CDR2 (germline): SQVTM, ANQGSEA. The CDR3: CSVEVDSNYGYTF. CDR3 nucleotides: TGCAGCGTTGAAGTCGACAGTAACTATGGCTACACCTTC.

J is TRBJ1-5 and V is TRBV18; D gene ambiguous. The CDR3 runs 14 residues. Germline V lookup: CDR1 KGHSH, CDR2 LQKENI. Trimming removed 3 bases at V and 6 bases at J, with 12 bases between. The CDR3 DNA follows: TGTGCCAGCTCACCCTTGGATGACGTTCAGCCCCAGCATTTT. Translated: CASSPLDDVQPQHF.

This clone was found a few times. V gene TRBV20-1 combines with J gene TRBJ1-6; unclear D gene. V lost 6 bases and J 11 bases, leaving 8 bases between the germline ends. CDR1 and CDR2 from the germline V gene are DFQATT and SNEGSKA (reference sequence). The CDR3 contains 10 residues. CDR3 sequence (DNA): TGCAGTGCCCCGGGCGCACCCCTCCACTTT. It is translated as CSAPGAPLHF.

The rearrangement uses TRBV7-9 and TRBJ2-1; maybe TRBD1 (6 bases). Trimming stripped 2 bases from V and 7 bases from J, with 21 bases between. This CDR3 comprises 17 residues. Looked up from germline, CDR1 is SEHNR and CDR2 is FQNEAQ (reference sequence). This CDR3 is CASSLFRTHRVLNEQFF. The CDR3 DNA reads as TGTGCCAGCAGCTTATTTCGGACCCACAGGGTTCTAAATGAGCAGTTCTTC.

This clone has a handful of counts. The CDR3 DNA reads TGCGCCAGCAGCTTGGGACCTGATTCACCCCTCCACTTT. Protein sequence: CASSLGPDSPLHF. The chain combines TRBV5-1 with TRBJ1-6; unclear D gene. CDR3 length: 13 amino acids. Germline CDR1 SGHRS, CDR2 YFSETQ. With 0 bases removed from V and 8 bases from J, the gap between germline ends came to 6 bases.

The gene calls are TRBV14 and TRBJ1-2; weak D call: TRBD1 (5 bases). Trimming took off 7 bases at V and 4 bases at J, with 16 bases between the two ends. This CDR3 is built from 14 residues. Germline V CDR1 and CDR2: SGHDN, FVKESK. CDR3 coding DNA: TGTGCCAGCACTCGGGGACCGGGTTTCTATGGCTACACCTTC. It yields the protein CASTRGPGFYGYTF. The whole variable domain, filled in from reference TRBV14 and TRBJ1-2, reads EAGVTQFPSHSVIEKGQTVTLRCDPISGHDNLYWYRRVMGKEIKFLLHFVKESKQDESGMPNNRFLAERTGGTYSTLKVQPAELEDSGVYFCASTRGPGFYGYTFGSGTRLTVV.

The rearrangement uses TRBV2 and TRBJ2-1; 10 positions match TRBD1. The CDR3 consists of 15 residues. The junction had 6 bases not matched to a gene; V was cut back by 6 bases and J by 4 bases. Germline values: CDR1 SNHLY, CDR2 FYNNEI. The CDR3 sequence: CASRRGTGEYNEQFF. As DNA, the CDR3 is TGTGCCAGCAGGAGAGGGACAGGGGAATACAATGAGCAGTTCTTC.